Below, 2 T cell receptor beta chains from the same sample are listed, as sequenced in a study of shared clonotypes between healthy human individuals. Repertoires were generated with immunoSEQ multiplex PCR, while TCRdb's copy carries only in-frame clones and drops some. Among fewer than 850,000 clones listed, about nine tenths were seen once. The specimen was memory CD8+ T cells from PBMCs. Subset denoted: CD45RO+ cells pooled with CCR7-negative TemRA cells. These receptors were taken from a man aged 18 to 35 in good health. Some clones in this sample may be carry-over from other donors' samples.

J is TRBJ2-7 and V is TRBV19; 7 nucleotides line up with TRBD1. In germline, CDR1 is LNHDA, CDR2 SQIVND (reference sequence). The CDR3 extends over 11 amino acids. Trimming at V came to 4 bases and at J to 9 bases, leaving 3 bases not matched to a gene. The CDR3 spells CASSTRQGQYF. The CDR3 bases are TGTGCCAGTAGTACTAGACAGGGGCAGTACTTC.

The chain links TRBV7-9 to TRBJ1-2; the D gene is possibly TRBD1 (6 bases). The length of the CDR3 is 13 residues. Trimming stripped 7 bases from V and 2 bases from J, with 11 bases between. The V gene's germline CDR1 is SEHNR and CDR2 FQNEAQ (reference sequence). The CDR3 region has the DNA TGTGCCAGCACCAACAGGGACAACTATGGCTACACCTTC. Its translation is CASTNRDNYGYTF.